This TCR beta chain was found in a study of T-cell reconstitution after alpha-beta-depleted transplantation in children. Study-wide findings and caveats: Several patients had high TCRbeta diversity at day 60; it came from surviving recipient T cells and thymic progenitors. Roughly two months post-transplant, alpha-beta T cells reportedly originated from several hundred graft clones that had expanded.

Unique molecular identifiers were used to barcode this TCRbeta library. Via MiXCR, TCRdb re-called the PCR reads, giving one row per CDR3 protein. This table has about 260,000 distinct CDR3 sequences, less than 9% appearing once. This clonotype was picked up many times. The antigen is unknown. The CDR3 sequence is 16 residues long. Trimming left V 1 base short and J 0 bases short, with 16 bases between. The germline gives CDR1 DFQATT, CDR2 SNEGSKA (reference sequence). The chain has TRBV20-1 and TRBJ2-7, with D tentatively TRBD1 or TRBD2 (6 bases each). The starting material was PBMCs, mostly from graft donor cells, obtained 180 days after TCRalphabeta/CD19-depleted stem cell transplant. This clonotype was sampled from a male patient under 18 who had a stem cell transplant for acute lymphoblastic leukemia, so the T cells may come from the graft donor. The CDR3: CSARALGGRSSYEQYF. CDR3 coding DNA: TGCAGTGCTAGAGCCTTGGGGGGCCGCAGCTCCTACGAGCAGTACTTC.